This TCR beta chain was sequenced in a study of shared clonotypes between healthy human individuals. The V gene's germline CDR1 is KGHSH and CDR2 LQKENI. This CDR3 has 13 residues. V was clipped by 7 bases and J by 1 base, with 10 bases between them. The repertoire was sequenced with immunoSEQ multiplex PCR; TCRdb's copy has only in-frame clones and lacks some. This table has some 200,000 clones, 80% to 95% appearing once. Specimen: naive CD4+ T cells sorted from blood. Noted subset: CD45RA+ positively selected. This clonotype originated in a woman aged 25 to 39 in good health. The V gene is TRBV18, the J gene TRBJ1-1; D is unresolved. The CDR3 DNA follows: TGTGCCAGCTTCCGGTATGAGAACACTGAAGCTTTCTTT. It encodes CASFRYENTEAFF.